This T cell receptor (beta chain) was sequenced during a study of shared T cell receptors in the human thymus. In germline, CDR1 is SGHDT, CDR2 YYEEEE. This CDR3 spans 17 amino acids. Between the trimmed V and J ends, which lost 4 bases and 4 bases, there was a span of 23 bases. Produced via immunoSEQ multiplex PCR; TCRdb's table is partial and in-frame only. The repertoire holds roughly 560,000 clones, with approximately 80% as singletons. These data were likewise used in another study, on human thymus T cells.

The rearrangement joins TRBV5-6 to TRBJ2-5, with a weak D call TRBD1 (5 bases). Material: thymocytes. The sequence came from a boy under two years old with a congenital heart defect. As DNA, the CDR3 is TGTGCCAGCAGCCTGCTGCTGCGGTGGGGCTCCCTAGAGACCCAGTACTTC. Protein: CASSLLLRWGSLETQYF.